What follows are 9 T cell receptor beta chains derived from one specimen sequenced in a study of yellow fever vaccine responses in identical twins. TCRdb re-analysed the RT-PCR reads in MiXCR, keeping a single row per CDR3 protein. The sample shows more than 2,500 distinct CDR3 sequences, roughly 90% of them seen only once. This material consisted of T cells from blood (PBMCs), unsorted or a sorted subset (not recorded which), taken before or after yellow fever vaccination (not recorded which). The receptors come from a young woman who received the yellow fever vaccine.

This chain joins TRBV28 and TRBJ2-1; 9 bases align to TRBD2. This CDR3 is built from 14 residues. CDR1 is MDHEN, CDR2 SYDVKM, per germline. Trimming cost V 3 bases and J 9 bases; bases outside gene matches: 6. The CDR3 loop is CASSFGGRAAEQFF. CDR3 coding DNA: TGTGCCAGCAGTTTTGGCGGGAGGGCGGCTGAGCAGTTCTTC.

The chain is built from TRBV11-1 and TRBJ2-1; tentative D call: TRBD1 (6 bases). Trimming stripped 6 bases from V and 4 bases from J, with 16 bases between. Germline-derived CDR1 and CDR2 are SGHAT and FQDESV (reference sequence). The CDR3 runs to 15 residues. The CDR3 reads CASSRQERRYNEQFF. The CDR3 DNA sequence: TGTGCCAGCAGTCGACAGGAACGACGATACAATGAGCAGTTCTTC.

This chain joins TRBV18 and TRBJ1-4; weak D call: TRBD1 (5 bases). The CDR3 consists of 15 residues. V was cut by 6 bases and J by 7 bases, with 18 bases left in between. Per germline, CDR1 KGHSH and CDR2 LQKENI. In DNA, the CDR3 is TGTGCCAGCTCCCTGATGACGGGGCGAGGTGAAAAACTGTTTTTT. This gives the protein CASSLMTGRGEKLFF.

CDR3 loop: CASSGQVNQPQHF. DNA of the CDR3: TGTGCCAGCAGTGGGCAGGTCAATCAGCCCCAGCATTTT. The gene calls are TRBV2 and TRBJ1-5; D is undetermined. The V gene lost 4 bases and the J gene lost 3 bases, with 7 bases spanning the gap. This CDR3 is 13 amino acids long. Germline values: CDR1 SNHLY, CDR2 FYNNEI.

The V call is TRBV29-1, the J call TRBJ1-1, with D possibly being TRBD1 (5 bases). From germline, CDR1 is SQVTM and CDR2 ANQGSEA. Trimming pared 6 bases from V and 10 bases from J, leaving 21 bases between. The CDR3 is 13 amino acids. The CDR3 protein is CSVTDSQPRRAFF. The CDR3, as DNA: TGCAGCGTGACAGACAGCCAACCCCGGAGAGCTTTCTTT.

The sample holds one count of this clonotype. This chain connects TRBV5-1 to TRBJ2-1; D gene unclear. Trimming shortened V by 1 base and J by 4 bases, and 9 bases separated the two germline ends. This CDR3 is 14 amino acids long. Per the germline V gene, CDR1 is SGHRS and CDR2 is YFSETQ. CDR3 amino acids: CASSLWTAYNEQFF. The CDR3 bases are TGCGCCAGCAGCTTGTGGACCGCTTACAATGAGCAGTTCTTC. Drawing the rest from reference TRBV5-1 and TRBJ2-1, the complete variable domain is KAGVTQTPRYLIKTRGQQVTLSCSPISGHRSVSWYQQTPGQGLQFLFEYFSETQRNKGNFPGRFSGRQFSNSRSEMNVSTLELGDSALYLCASSLWTAYNEQFFGPGTRLTVL.

The V gene is TRBV4-2, the J gene TRBJ2-1; no firm D call. Trimming cost V 8 bases and J 6 bases, with 11 bases left between them. Germline lookup yields CDR1 LGHNA and CDR2 YNFKEQ. The CDR3 length is 12 residues. CDR3 coding DNA: TGTGCCAGCGTAGCCAGGAGCAATGAGCAGTTCTTC. This encodes CASVARSNEQFF.

The chain recombines TRBV11-3 with TRBJ2-7; perhaps TRBD1 as D (5 bases). The CDR3 totals 15 residues. Germline V gene sequence: CDR1 SGHNT, CDR2 YENEEA. The ends were cut back, 0 bases at V and 3 bases at J, with 12 bases in the middle. The CDR3 reads CASSLDQVDSYEQYF. Written as DNA, the CDR3 is TGTGCCAGCAGCTTAGACCAGGTCGACAGCTACGAGCAGTACTTC.

The chain uses TRBV12-3 or TRBV12-4 and TRBJ2-1; a possible D gene is TRBD1 (7 bases). CDR3 length: 18 residues. V was shortened by 8 bases and J by 2 bases, with 25 bases between the two germline ends. CDR3 in amino acids: CASATVSGRRGPYNEQFF. The DNA for the CDR3 is TGTGCCAGCGCCACCGTCTCCGGGAGAAGGGGGCCCTACAATGAGCAGTTCTTC.